This TCR beta chain was found in a study of pediatric ulcerative colitis. Findings and limits, study-wide: Rectal pinch biopsies may include blood-derived T cells. Acute severe colitis showed lower rectal diversity from clonal expansions.

Trimming at V came to 4 bases and at J to 4 bases, leaving 19 bases not matched to a gene. The CDR3 loop spans 19 amino acids. The germline V gene encodes CDR1 LNHDA and CDR2 SQIVND (reference sequence). As concerns this clone: What it binds is unknown.

The data were produced by immunoSEQ multiplex PCR, yet TCRdb's version contains in-frame clones alone and is incomplete. The table records 20,000 to 30,000 clones, approximately 71% of them present only once. During colonoscopy, one to two rectal pinch biopsies were collected. The rearrangement uses TRBV19 and TRBJ1-5; 7 bases are shared with TRBD1. The sequenced sample was gut tissue. The clonotype originates from a boy under 18 with severe ulcerative colitis. Written as DNA, the CDR3 is TGTGCCAGTAGTACCGACAGGGACGGGCCTACCTGGGGTAATCAGCCCCAGCATTTT. Translation gives CASSTDRDGPTWGNQPQHF.